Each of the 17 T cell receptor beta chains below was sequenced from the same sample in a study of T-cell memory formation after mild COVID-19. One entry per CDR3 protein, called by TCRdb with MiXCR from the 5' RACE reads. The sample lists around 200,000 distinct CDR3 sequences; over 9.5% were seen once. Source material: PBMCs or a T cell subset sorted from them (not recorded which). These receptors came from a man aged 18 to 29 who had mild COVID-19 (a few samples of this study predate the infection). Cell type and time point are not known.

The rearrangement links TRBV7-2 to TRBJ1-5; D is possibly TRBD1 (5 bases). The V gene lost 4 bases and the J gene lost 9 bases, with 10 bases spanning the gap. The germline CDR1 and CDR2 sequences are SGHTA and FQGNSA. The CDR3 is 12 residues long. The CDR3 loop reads CASSSQGGPQHF. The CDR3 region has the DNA TGTGCCAGCAGCTCGCAGGGCGGGCCCCAGCATTTT.

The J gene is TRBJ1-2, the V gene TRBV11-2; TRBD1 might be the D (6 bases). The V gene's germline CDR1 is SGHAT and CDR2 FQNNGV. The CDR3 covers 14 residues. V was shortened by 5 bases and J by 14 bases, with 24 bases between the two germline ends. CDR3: CASSPPAGDLVKTF. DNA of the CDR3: TGTGCCAGCAGCCCACCCGCAGGGGATCTGGTCAAGACCTTC. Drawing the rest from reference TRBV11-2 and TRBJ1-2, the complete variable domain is EAGVAQSPRYKIIEKRQSVAFWCNPISGHATLYWYQQILGQGPKLLIQFQNNGVVDDSQLPKDRFSAERLKGVDSTLKIQPAKLEDSAVYLCASSPPAGDLVKTFGSGTRLTVV.

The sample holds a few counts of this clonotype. The CDR3 loop reads CASSSVPRGTGYNEQFF. Here the CDR3 DNA reads TGTGCCAGCAGCTCAGTACCCAGGGGAACGGGGTACAATGAGCAGTTCTTC. V usage is TRBV7-3 and J usage is TRBJ2-1; the D gene is possibly TRBD1 (6 bases). This CDR3 has 17 amino acids. V lost 4 bases, J lost 4 bases, and 20 bases lay in between. Germline CDR1 SGHTA, CDR2 FQGTGA.

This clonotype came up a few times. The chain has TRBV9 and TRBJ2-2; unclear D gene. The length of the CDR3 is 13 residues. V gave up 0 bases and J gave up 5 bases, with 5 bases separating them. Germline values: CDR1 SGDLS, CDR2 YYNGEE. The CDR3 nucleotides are TGTGCCAGCAGCGTAGCGTCGACCGGGGAGCTGTTTTTT. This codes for CASSVASTGELFF.

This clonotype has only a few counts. The CDR3 spells CASSLSGLAGTQYF. The DNA of the CDR3 is TGTGCCAGCAGCTTATCGGGACTAGCAGGGACCCAGTACTTC. The genes are TRBV7-2 and TRBJ2-5; 9 bases line up with TRBD2. V shed 2 bases, J shed 7 bases, and the junction held 5 bases outside the gene matches. The CDR3 runs 14 residues. The germline V gene encodes CDR1 SGHTA and CDR2 FQGNSA.

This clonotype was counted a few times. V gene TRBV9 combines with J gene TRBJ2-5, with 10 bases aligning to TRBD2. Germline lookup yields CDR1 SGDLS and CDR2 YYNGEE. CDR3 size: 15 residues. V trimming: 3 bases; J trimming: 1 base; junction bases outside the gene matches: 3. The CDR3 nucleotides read TGTGCCAGCAGCGCTAGCGGGGGTTTCCAAGAGACCCAGTACTTC. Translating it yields CASSASGGFQETQYF.

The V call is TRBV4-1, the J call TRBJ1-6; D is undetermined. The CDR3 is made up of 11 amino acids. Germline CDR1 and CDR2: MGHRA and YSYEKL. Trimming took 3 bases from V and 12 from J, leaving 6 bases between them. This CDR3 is CASSQLGPLHF. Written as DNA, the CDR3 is TGCGCCAGCAGCCAGCTAGGACCCCTCCACTTT.

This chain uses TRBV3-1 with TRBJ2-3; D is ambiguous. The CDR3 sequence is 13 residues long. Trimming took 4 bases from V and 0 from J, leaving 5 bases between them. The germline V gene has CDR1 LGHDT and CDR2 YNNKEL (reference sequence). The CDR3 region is CASSLESTDTQYF. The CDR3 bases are TGTGCCAGCAGCCTCGAGAGCACAGATACGCAGTATTTT.

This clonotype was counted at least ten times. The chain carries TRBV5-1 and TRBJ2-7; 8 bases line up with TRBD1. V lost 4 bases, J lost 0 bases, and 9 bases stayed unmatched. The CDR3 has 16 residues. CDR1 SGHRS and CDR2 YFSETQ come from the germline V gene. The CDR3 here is CASSQLTGDRSYEQYV. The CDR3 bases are TGCGCCAGCAGCCAGTTGACAGGGGATCGCTCCTACGAGCAGTACGTC.

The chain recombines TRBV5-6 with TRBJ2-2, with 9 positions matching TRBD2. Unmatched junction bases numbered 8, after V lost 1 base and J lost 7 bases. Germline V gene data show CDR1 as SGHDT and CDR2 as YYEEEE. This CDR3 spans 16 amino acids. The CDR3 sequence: CASSLPQRGVSGELFF. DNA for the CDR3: TGTGCCAGCAGCTTGCCCCAGCGGGGGGTCAGCGGGGAGCTGTTTTTT.

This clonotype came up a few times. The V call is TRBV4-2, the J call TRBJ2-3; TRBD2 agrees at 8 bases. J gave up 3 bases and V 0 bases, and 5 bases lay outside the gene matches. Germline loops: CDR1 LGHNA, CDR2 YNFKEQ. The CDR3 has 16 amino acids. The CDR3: CASSQESSGGTDTQYF. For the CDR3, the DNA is TGTGCCAGCAGCCAAGAATCCAGCGGGGGAACAGATACGCAGTATTTT.

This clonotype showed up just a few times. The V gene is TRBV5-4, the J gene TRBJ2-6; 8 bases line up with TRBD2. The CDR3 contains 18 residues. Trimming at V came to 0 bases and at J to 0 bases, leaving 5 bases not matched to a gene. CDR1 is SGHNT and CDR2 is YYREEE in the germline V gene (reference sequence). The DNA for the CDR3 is TGTGCCAGCAGCTTGGCCGGGAGGGCCAGCTCTGGGGCCAACGTCCTGACTTTC. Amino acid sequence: CASSLAGRASSGANVLTF.

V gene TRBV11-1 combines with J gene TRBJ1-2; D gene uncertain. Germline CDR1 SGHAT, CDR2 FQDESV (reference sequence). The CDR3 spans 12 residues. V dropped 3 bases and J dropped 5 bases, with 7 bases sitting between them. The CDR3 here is CASSFRDYGYTF. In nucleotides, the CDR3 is TGTGCCAGCAGCTTTCGAGATTATGGCTACACCTTC.

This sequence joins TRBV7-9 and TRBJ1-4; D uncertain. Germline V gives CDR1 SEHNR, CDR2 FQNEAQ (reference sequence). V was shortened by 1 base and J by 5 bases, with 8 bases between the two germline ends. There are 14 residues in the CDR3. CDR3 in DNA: TGTGCCAGCAGCTTAGAGGCGAACAATGAAAAACTGTTTTTT. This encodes CASSLEANNEKLFF.

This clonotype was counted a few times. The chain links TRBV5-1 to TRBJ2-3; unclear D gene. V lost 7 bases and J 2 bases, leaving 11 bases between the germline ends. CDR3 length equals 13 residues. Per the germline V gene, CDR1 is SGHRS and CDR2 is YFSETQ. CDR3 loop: CASGMGHTDTQYF. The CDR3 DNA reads TGCGCCAGCGGGATGGGTCACACAGATACGCAGTATTTT.

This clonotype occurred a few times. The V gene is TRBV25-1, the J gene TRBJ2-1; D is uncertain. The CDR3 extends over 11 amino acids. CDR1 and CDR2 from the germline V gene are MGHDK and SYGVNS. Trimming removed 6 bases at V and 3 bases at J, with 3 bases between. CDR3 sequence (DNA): TGTGCCAGCAGGAACTACAATGAGCAGTTCTTC. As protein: CASRNYNEQFF.

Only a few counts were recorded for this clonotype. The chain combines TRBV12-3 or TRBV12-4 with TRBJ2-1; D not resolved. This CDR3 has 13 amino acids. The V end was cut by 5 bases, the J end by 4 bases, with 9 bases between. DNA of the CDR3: TGTGCCAGCAGTGTGACCCAGTACAATGAGCAGTTCTTC. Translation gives CASSVTQYNEQFF.